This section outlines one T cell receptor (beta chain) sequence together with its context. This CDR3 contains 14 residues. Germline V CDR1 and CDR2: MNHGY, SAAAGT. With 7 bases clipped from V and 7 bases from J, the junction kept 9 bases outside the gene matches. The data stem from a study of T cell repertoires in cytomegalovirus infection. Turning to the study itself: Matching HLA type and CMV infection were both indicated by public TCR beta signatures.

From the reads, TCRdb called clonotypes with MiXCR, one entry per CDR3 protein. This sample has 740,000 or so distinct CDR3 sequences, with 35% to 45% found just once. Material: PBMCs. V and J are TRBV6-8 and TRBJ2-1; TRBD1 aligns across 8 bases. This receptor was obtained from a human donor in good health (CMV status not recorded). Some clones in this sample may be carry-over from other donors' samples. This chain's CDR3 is CASKIDRGKNEQFF. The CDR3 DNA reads TGTGCCAGCAAGATCGACAGGGGTAAAAATGAGCAGTTCTTC.